This T cell receptor beta chain was sequenced during a study of CD8+ T cells in alopecia areata. The authors sorted CD4+ and CD8+ T cells from PBMCs. The CDR3 consists of 16 residues. The germline gives CDR1 KGHSH, CDR2 LQKENI. V was shortened by 2 bases and J by 0 bases, with 13 bases between the two germline ends. cDNA reverse transcribed from extracted RNA served as the sequencing template. Sequencing used immunoSEQ multiplex PCR; TCRdb keeps in-frame clones, though not all of them. The sample has 150,000 to 200,000 clones, 55% to 65% seen once; the top ten hold under 5.5%. The receptor was isolated from a human donor in good health. The chain employs TRBV18 and TRBJ2-5; no reliable D call. Sequenced: CD4+ T cells sorted from blood. CDR3 protein: CASSPKLRQHQETQYF. Here the CDR3 DNA reads TGTGCCAGCTCACCAAAACTTAGGCAGCACCAAGAGACCCAGTACTTC.